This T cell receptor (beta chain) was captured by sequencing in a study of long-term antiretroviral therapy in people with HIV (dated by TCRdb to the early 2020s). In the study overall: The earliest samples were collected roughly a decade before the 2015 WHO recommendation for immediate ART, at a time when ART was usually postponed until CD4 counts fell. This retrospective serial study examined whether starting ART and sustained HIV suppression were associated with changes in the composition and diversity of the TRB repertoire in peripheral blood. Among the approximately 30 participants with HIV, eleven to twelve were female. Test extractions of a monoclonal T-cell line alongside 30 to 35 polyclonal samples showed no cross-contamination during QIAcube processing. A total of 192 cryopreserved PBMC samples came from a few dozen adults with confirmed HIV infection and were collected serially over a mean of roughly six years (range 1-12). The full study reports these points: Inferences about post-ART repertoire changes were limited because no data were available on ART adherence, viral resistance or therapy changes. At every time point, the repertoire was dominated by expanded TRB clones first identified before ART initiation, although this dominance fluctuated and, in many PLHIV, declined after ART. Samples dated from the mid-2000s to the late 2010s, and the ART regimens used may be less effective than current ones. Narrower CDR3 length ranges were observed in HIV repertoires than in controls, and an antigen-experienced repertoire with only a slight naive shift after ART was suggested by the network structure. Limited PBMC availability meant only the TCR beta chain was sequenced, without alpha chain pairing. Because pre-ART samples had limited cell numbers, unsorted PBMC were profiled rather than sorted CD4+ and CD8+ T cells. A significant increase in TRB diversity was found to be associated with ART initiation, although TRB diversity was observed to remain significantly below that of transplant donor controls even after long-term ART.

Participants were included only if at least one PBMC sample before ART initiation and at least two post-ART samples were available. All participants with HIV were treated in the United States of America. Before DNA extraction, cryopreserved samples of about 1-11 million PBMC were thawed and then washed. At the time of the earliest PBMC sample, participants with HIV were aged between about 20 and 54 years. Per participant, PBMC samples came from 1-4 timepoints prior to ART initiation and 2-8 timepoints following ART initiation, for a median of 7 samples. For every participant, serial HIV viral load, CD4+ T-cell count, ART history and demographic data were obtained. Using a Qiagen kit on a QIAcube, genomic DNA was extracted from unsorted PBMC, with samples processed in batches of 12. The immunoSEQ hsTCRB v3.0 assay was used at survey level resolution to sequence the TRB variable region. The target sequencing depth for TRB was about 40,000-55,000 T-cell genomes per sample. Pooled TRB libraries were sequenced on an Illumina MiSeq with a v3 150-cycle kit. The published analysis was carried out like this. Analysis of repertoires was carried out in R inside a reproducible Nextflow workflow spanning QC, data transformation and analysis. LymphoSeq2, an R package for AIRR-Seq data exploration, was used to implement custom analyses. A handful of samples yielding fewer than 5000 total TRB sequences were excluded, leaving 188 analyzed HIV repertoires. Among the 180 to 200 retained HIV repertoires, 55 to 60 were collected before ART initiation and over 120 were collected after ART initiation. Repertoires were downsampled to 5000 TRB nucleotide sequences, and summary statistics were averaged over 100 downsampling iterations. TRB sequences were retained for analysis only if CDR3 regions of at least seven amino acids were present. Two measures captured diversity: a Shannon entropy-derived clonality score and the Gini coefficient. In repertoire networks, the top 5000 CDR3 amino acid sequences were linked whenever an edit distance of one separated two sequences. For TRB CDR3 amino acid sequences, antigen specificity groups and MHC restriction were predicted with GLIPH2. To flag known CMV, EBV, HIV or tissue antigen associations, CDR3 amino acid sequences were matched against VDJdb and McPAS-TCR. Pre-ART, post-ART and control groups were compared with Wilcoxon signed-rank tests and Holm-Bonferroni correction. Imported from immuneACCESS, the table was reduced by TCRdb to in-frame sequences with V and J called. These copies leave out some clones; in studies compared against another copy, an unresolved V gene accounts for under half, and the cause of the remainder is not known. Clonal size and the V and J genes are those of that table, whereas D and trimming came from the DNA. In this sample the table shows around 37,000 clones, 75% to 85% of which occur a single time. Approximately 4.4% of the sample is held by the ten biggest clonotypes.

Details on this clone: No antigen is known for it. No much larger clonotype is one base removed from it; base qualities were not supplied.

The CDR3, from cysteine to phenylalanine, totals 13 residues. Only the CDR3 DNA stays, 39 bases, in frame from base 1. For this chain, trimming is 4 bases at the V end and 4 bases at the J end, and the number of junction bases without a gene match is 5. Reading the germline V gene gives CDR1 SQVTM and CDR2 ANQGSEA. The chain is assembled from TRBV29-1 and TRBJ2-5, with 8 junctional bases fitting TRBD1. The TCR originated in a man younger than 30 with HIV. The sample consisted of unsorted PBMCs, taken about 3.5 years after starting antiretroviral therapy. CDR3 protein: CSVVQGVSETQYF. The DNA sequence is TGCAGCGTTGTACAGGGGGTCTCAGAGACCCAGTACTTC.